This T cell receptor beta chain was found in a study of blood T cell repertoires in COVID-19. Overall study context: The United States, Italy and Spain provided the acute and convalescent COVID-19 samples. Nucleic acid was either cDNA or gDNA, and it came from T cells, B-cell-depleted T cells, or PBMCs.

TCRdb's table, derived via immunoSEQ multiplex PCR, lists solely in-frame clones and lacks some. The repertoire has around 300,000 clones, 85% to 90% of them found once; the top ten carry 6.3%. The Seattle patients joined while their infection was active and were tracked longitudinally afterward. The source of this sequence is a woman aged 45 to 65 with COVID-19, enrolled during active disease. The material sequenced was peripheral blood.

The CDR3 bases are TGTGCCAGCAGCCAAGAGACAGAAGTAATTGCAACTAATGAAAAACTGTTTTTT. This encodes CASSQETEVIATNEKLFF. The J gene is TRBJ1-4, the V gene TRBV7-9; TRBD1 might be the D (5 bases). V was clipped by 5 bases and J by 0 bases, with 19 bases between them. Looked up from germline, CDR1 is SEHNR and CDR2 is FQNEAQ (reference sequence). This CDR3 comprises 18 residues.